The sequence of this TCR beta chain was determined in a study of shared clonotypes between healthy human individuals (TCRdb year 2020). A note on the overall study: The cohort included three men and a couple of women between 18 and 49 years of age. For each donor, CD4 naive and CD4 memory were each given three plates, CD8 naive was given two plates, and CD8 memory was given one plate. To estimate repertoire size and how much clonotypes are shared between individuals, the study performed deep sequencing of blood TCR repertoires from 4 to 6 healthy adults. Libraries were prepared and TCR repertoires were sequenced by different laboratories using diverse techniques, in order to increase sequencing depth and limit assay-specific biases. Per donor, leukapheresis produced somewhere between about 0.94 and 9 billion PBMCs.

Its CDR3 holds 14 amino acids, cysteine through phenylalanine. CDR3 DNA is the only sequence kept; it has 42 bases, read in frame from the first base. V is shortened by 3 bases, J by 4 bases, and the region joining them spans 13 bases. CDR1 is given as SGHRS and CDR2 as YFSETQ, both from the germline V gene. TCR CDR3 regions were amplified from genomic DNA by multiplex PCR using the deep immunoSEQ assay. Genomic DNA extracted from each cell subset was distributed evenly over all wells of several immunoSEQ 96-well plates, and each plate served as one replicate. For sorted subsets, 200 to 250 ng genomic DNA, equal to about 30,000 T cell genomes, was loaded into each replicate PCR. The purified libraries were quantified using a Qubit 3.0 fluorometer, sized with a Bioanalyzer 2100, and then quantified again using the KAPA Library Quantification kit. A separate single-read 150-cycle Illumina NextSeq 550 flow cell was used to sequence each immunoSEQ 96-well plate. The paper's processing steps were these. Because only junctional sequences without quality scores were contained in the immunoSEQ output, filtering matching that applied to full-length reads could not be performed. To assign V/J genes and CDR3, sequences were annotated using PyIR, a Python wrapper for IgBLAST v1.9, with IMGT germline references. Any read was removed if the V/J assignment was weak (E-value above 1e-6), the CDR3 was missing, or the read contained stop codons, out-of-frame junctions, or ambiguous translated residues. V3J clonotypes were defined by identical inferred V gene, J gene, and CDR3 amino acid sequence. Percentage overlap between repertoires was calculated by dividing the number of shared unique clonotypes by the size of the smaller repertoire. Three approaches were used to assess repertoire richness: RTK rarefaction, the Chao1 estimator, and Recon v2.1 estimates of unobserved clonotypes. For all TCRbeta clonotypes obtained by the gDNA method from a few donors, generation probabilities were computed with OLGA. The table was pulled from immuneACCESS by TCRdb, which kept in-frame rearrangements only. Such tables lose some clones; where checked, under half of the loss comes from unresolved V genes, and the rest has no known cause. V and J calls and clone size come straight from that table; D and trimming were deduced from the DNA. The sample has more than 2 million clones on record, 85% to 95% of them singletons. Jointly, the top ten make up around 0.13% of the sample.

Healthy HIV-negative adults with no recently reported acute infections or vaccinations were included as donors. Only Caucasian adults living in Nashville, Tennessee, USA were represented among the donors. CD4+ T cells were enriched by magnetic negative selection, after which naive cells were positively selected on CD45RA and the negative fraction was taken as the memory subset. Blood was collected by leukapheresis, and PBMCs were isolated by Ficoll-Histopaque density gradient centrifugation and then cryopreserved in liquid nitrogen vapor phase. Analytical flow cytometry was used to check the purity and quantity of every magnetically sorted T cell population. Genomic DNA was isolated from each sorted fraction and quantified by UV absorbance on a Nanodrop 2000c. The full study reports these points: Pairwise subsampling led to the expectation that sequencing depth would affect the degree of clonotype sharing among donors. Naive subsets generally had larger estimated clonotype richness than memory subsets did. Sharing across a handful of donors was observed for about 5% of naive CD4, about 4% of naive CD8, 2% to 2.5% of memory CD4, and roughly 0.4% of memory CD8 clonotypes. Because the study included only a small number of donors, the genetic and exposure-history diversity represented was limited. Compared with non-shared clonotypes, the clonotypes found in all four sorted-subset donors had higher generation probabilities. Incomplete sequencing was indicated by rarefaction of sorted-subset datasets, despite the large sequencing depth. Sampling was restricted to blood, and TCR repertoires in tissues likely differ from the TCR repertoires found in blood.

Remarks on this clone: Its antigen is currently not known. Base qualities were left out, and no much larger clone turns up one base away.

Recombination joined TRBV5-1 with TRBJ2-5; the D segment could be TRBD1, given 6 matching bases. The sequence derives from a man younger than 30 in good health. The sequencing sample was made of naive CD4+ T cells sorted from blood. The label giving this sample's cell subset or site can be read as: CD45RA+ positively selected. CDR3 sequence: CASSSQGRVETQYF. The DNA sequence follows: TGCGCCAGCAGCTCACAGGGTCGGGTAGAGACCCAGTACTTC. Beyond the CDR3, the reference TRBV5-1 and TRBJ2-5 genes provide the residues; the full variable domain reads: KAGVTQTPRYLIKTRGQQVTLSCSPISGHRSVSWYQQTPGQGLQFLFEYFSETQRNKGNFPGRFSGRQFSNSRSEMNVSTLELGDSALYLCASSSQGRVETQYFGPGTRLLVL.